Shown below are 18 T cell receptor beta chains from a single sample sequenced in a study of T cells after yellow fever vaccination (dated by TCRdb to between 2019 and 2020). To prepare the library, 5' RACE was applied. The run used an Illumina NovaSeq 6000. Using fastp at Q25 and MiXCR, TCRdb reprocessed the public reads and kept productive beta chains. Identical CDR3 protein sequences are pooled into one entry, listed with their most common genes and DNA. In this sample the table shows around 320,000 distinct CDR3 sequences, around 4.5% of which occur a single time. 15% to 20% of the sample goes to the ten largest clones. The treatment or condition tag for this specimen amounts to: live attenuated yellow fever vaccine strain. This sample comprised PBMCs, obtained 15 days after the yellow fever booster vaccination. These TCRs come from a young man who received the YFV17D yellow fever vaccine.

This clonotype was counted only a few times. V and J are TRBV20-1 and TRBJ2-7; maybe TRBD2 (6 bases). V was cut by 0 bases and J by 2 bases, with 11 bases left in between. Germline loops: CDR1 DFQATT, CDR2 SNEGSKA (reference sequence). CDR3 length: 14 residues. The CDR3 DNA follows: TGCAGTGCTAGAGATTTACGGGAGCCCTACGAGCAGTACGTC. Protein product: CSARDLREPYEQYV.

The chain has TRBV7-9 and TRBJ2-7; D not certain. Germline V CDR1 and CDR2: SEHNR, FQNEAQ (reference sequence). Between the trimmed V and J ends, which lost 2 bases and 0 bases, there was a span of 11 bases. The CDR3 consists of 15 residues. The CDR3 reads CASSLSSHNSYEQYF. The CDR3 nucleotides are TGTGCCAGCAGCTTATCTTCCCACAACTCCTACGAGCAGTACTTC.

The gene calls are TRBV12-3 or TRBV12-4 and TRBJ1-2; possible D gene TRBD1, 5 bases. V gave up 3 bases and J gave up 8 bases, with 10 bases separating them. CDR3 size: 12 residues. CDR3 coding DNA: TGTGCCAGCAGTTTCGCGGCAGGGGGCTACACCTTC. Its protein product is CASSFAAGGYTF.

This clonotype was detected only a few times. The chain is built from TRBV2 and TRBJ2-3; 14 bases are shared with TRBD2. The J segment lost 6 bases and the V segment lost 4 bases, leaving 6 bases of the junction unmatched. Germline CDR1 SNHLY, CDR2 FYNNEI. The CDR3 covers 16 residues. The CDR3 spells CASSGGLAGGLDTQYF. The CDR3 DNA sequence: TGTGCCAGCAGTGGTGGACTAGCGGGGGGTCTTGATACGCAGTATTTT.

This clonotype turned up a few times. This chain links TRBV27 with TRBJ2-1; 9 bases are shared with TRBD2. Looked up from germline, CDR1 is MNHEY and CDR2 is SMNVEV (reference sequence). V lost 4 bases to trimming and J lost 9 bases; unmatched junction nucleotides: 7. The CDR3 runs 14 residues. CDR3 DNA: TGTGCCAGCAGTTGGCTAGCGGGGTCAATTGAGCAGTTCTTC. The encoded protein is CASSWLAGSIEQFF.

The chain couples TRBV5-1 to TRBJ2-3; TRBD2 is a possible D gene (6 bases). V lost 0 bases, J lost 4 bases, and 15 bases lay in between. The CDR3 covers 16 residues. Per the germline V gene, CDR1 is SGHRS and CDR2 is YFSETQ. The CDR3 DNA is TGCGCCAGCAGCTTGGCCCCCGGGACTCTAGCAGATACGCAGTATTTT. Translation: CASSLAPGTLADTQYF.

There are a few counts of this clonotype. CDR3 in amino acids: CAWSEGTSDEKLFF. CDR3 DNA sequence: TGTGCCTGGAGTGAAGGGACATCGGATGAAAAACTGTTTTTT. This rearrangement joins TRBV30 to TRBJ1-4; tentatively, D is TRBD1 (6 bases). The CDR3 has 14 amino acids. The germline V gene encodes CDR1 GTSNPN and CDR2 SVGIG (reference sequence). Trimming took off 1 base at V and 6 bases at J, with 12 bases between the two ends.

This clonotype was observed at least ten times. The chain is built from TRBV5-1 and TRBJ1-2; D is perhaps TRBD1 (6 bases). In germline, CDR1 is SGHRS, CDR2 YFSETQ. The CDR3 length is 15 residues. Trimming removed 3 bases from V and 4 bases from J, with 16 bases in between. CDR3 protein: CASSSSGQLSYGYTF. CDR3 bases: TGCGCCAGCAGCTCCTCCGGACAGCTAAGCTATGGCTACACCTTC. The full variable domain, with the rest looked up from reference TRBV5-1 and TRBJ1-2, is KAGVTQTPRYLIKTRGQQVTLSCSPISGHRSVSWYQQTPGQGLQFLFEYFSETQRNKGNFPGRFSGRQFSNSRSEMNVSTLELGDSALYLCASSSSGQLSYGYTFGSGTRLTVV.

The chain employs TRBV28 and TRBJ2-7; 8 nucleotides align to TRBD1. The V segment lost 5 bases and the J segment 0 bases; nucleotides outside the gene matches: 6. The CDR3 sequence is 15 residues long. Germline CDR1 MDHEN, CDR2 SYDVKM. DNA for the CDR3: TGTGCCAGCAGTGACCGGGACAGGAGCTCCTACGAGCAGTACGTC. Translation gives CASSDRDRSSYEQYV.

This sequence joins TRBV5-4 and TRBJ2-1, with 11 nucleotides matching TRBD2. The CDR3 sequence is 15 residues long. Trimming at V came to 7 bases and at J to 8 bases, leaving 11 bases not matched to a gene. Germline CDR1 and CDR2: SGHNT and YYREEE (reference sequence). Here the CDR3 reads CASGQRLAGLDEQFF. The CDR3 DNA sequence: TGTGCCAGCGGCCAAAGACTAGCGGGGTTAGATGAGCAGTTCTTC.

This clonotype was observed many times. The chain couples TRBV11-2 to TRBJ2-3; 9 positions agree with TRBD2. The CDR3 consists of 15 residues. Germline CDR1 and CDR2: SGHAT and FQNNGV. V lost 6 bases, J lost 0 bases, and 4 bases stayed unmatched. CDR3 protein: CASRPTSGSTDTQYF. CDR3 DNA: TGTGCCAGCAGACCGACTAGCGGTAGCACAGATACGCAGTATTTT.

This clonotype was seen repeatedly, ten times or more. The rearrangement joins TRBV7-9 to TRBJ2-1; the match to TRBD1 covers 7 bases. Germline V gives CDR1 SEHNR, CDR2 FQNEAQ (reference sequence). V gave up 6 bases and J gave up 7 bases; unmatched junction bases: 6. The CDR3 spans 13 residues. The CDR3 spells CASRLGGRNEQFF. Here the CDR3 DNA reads TGTGCCAGCAGGCTAGGGGGCAGGAATGAGCAGTTCTTC.

This clonotype was picked up many times. The chain joins TRBV12-3 or TRBV12-4 to TRBJ2-2; 10 bases are shared with TRBD2. V shed 5 bases, J shed 6 bases, and the junction held 9 bases outside the gene matches. The CDR3 extends over 16 amino acids. This CDR3 reads CASSRRSGGAAGELFF. The CDR3 nucleotides read TGTGCCAGCAGTAGACGGAGCGGGGGGGCCGCCGGGGAGCTGTTTTTT.

This clonotype has ten or more counts. CDR3 loop: CASSHRTSGVTDTQYF. CDR3 in DNA: TGTGCCAGCAGCCACCGTACTAGCGGGGTTACAGATACGCAGTATTTT. The chain is built from TRBV7-2 and TRBJ2-3; 10 nucleotides align to TRBD2. The CDR3 is 16 amino acids. V lost 5 bases to trimming and J lost 3 bases; unmatched junction nucleotides: 8. CDR1 is SGHTA, CDR2 FQGNSA, per germline.

This clonotype was detected many times. The chain joins TRBV6-6 to TRBJ2-7; D is uncertain. This CDR3 has 17 amino acids. With 2 bases removed from V and 3 bases from J, the gap between germline ends came to 20 bases. CDR1 is MNHNY and CDR2 is SVGAGI in the germline V gene (reference sequence). The CDR3 sequence is CASSYAPPEKIDYEQYF. The CDR3 DNA follows: TGTGCCAGCAGTTACGCCCCTCCAGAGAAGATAGACTACGAGCAGTACTTC.

This rearrangement joins TRBV27 to TRBJ1-6; D is uncertain. Germline V gene lookup returns CDR1 MNHEY and CDR2 SMNVEV (reference sequence). The CDR3 runs 15 residues. The germline V and J ends were trimmed by 6 bases and 2 bases, with 11 bases remaining between them. The CDR3 is CASSQTGTYNSPLHF. The DNA for the CDR3 is TGTGCCAGCAGCCAAACCGGGACCTATAATTCACCCCTCCACTTT.

This chain joins TRBV18 and TRBJ1-2; 8 nucleotides line up with TRBD1. Germline CDR1 reads KGHSH; CDR2 reads LQKENI. The V segment lost 0 bases and the J segment 6 bases; nucleotides outside the gene matches: 12. The CDR3 consists of 17 residues. The CDR3 sequence is CASSPPGTGLWSNGYTF. The CDR3 coding sequence is TGTGCCAGCTCACCACCCGGGACAGGACTTTGGAGTAATGGCTACACCTTC.

This sequence joins TRBV6-6 and TRBJ1-2; 8 bases fit TRBD1. The germline gives CDR1 MNHNY, CDR2 SVGAGI (reference sequence). The V and J ends lost 2 bases and 6 bases, in that order; junction bases with no gene match: 5. This CDR3 spans 14 amino acids. DNA for the CDR3: TGTGCCAGCAGTTACGGGACAGGTCCAAATGGCTACACCTTC. Its translation: CASSYGTGPNGYTF.